Included here is one TCR beta chain sequence, with context. The CDR3 length is 16 residues. The V segment lost 0 bases and the J segment 7 bases; nucleotides outside the gene matches: 11. Germline CDR1 and CDR2: MNHEY and SVGAGI. The data were obtained in a study of beta chain features in type 1 diabetes. All of the isolated RNA was reverse transcribed, so expressed TCRB transcripts were sequenced. Clones were sequenced by immunoSEQ multiplex PCR, and TCRdb holds only the in-frame ones, with some missing. This table holds roughly 450,000 clones, approximately 10% found once. The material sequenced was naive CD4+ T cells from blood. This chain links TRBV6-5 with TRBJ1-2, with 7 bases identical to TRBD1. The receptor was derived from a woman between 18 and 29 years old in good health. The CDR3 sequence: CASSYSPGQRASGYTF. The CDR3 DNA reads as TGTGCCAGCAGTTACTCCCCGGGACAGAGGGCATCTGGCTACACCTTC.